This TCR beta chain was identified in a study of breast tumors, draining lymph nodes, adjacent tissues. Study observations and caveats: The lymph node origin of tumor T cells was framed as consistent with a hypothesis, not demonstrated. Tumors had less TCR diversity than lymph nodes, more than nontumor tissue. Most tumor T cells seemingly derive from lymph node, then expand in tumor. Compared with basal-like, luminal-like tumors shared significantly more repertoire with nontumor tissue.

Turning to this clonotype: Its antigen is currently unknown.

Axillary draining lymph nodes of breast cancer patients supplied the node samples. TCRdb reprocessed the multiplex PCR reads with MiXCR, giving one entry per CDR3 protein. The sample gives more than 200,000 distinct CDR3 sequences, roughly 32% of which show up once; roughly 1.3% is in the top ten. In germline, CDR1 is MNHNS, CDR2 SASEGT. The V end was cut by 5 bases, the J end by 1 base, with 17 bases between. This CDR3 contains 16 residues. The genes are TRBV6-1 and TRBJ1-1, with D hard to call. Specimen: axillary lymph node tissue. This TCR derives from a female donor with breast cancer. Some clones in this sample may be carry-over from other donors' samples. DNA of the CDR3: TGTGCCAGCAGTTATTTGAGGCAGGATACGAACACTGAAGCTTTCTTT. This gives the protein CASSYLRQDTNTEAFF.